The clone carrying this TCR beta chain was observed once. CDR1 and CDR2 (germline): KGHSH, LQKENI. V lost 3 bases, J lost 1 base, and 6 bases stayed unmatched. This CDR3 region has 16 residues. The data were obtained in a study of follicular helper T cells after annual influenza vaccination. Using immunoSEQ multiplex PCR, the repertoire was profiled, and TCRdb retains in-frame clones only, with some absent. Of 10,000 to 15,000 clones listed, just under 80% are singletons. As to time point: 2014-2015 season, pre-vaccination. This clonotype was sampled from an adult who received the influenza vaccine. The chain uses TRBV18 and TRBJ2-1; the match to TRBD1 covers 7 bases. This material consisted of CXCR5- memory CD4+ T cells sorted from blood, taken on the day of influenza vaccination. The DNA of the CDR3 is TGTGCCAGCTCACCGAGCAAGGGGGCGTCCTACAATGAGCAGTTCTTC. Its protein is CASSPSKGASYNEQFF.